This TCR beta chain was sequenced in a study of blood T cell repertoires in COVID-19. Clones were read by immunoSEQ multiplex PCR, and TCRdb kept only the in-frame ones, dropping some. The data hold about 160,000 clones, with less than 90% observed a single time. Deletions cut 5 bases from V and 2 bases from J, with 15 bases between. The CDR3 consists of 15 residues. CDR1 and CDR2 from the germline V gene are SGDLS and YYNGEE. This rearrangement joins TRBV9 to TRBJ2-3; tentative D call: TRBD2 (6 bases). The clonotype originates from a woman in her 70s with acute or convalescent COVID-19. The material sequenced was peripheral blood. The CDR3, as DNA: TGTGCCAGCAGTTGGGGGACTTCCTCCACAGATACGCAGTATTTT. This gives the protein CASSWGTSSTDTQYF.